The entry below gives a single T cell receptor (beta chain) sequence along with its context. V was cut by 5 bases and J by 4 bases, with 15 bases left in between. The CDR3 length is 15 residues. Germline CDR1 is LGHDT and CDR2 is YNNKEL (reference sequence). Original processing methods: Estimates of nucleated cell counts were drawn from the amplification of reference gene primers. TCRdb's copy holds only in-frame clones and misses some; the assay was immunoSEQ multiplex PCR. From that table come the V and J calls and clone size; the DNA was used to work out D and trimming. The sample gives 100,000 to 120,000 clones, approximately 82% of which show up once; around 4% is in the top ten. This entry belongs to a study of blood T cell repertoires in COVID-19.

The sequenced sample consisted of peripheral blood. The receptor was derived from a woman older than 75 with acute or convalescent COVID-19. V gene TRBV3-1 (or the pseudogene TRBV3-2) combines with J gene TRBJ1-3, with D tentatively TRBD1 (5 bases). The CDR3 DNA reads as TGTGCCAGCAGCTCAGGGCAGGGCACGGGAAACACCATATATTTT. Translation: CASSSGQGTGNTIYF.